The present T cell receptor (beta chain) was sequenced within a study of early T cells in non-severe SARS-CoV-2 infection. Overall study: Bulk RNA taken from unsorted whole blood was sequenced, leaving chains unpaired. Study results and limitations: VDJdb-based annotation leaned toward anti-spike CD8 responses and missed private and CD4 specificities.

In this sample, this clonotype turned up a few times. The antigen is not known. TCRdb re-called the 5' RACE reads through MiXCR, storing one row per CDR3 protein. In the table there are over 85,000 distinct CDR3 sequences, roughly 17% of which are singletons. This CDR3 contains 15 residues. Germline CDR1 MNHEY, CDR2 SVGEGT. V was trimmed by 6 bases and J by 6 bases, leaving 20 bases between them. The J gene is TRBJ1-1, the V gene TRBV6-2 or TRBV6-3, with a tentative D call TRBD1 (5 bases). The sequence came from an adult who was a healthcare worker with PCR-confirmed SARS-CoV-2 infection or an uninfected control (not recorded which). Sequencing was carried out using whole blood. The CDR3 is CASRLGWGADAEAFF. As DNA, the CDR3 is TGTGCCAGCAGATTAGGGTGGGGCGCGGACGCTGAAGCTTTCTTT.